This paragraph covers one T cell receptor (beta chain) sequence. Its antigen is not identified. The data belong to a study of shared clonotypes between healthy human individuals. The naive CD8 population came from CD45RO-negative cells selected for CCR7, without terminally differentiated effector memory CD45RA+ cells. The donor population consisted of healthy HIV-negative adults with no recent acute infections or vaccinations. At a deep level, the assay was run. Over several immunoSEQ plates, each subset's genomic DNA was distributed in even portions. Here immunoSEQ multiplex PCR was the method, and the copy in TCRdb shows in-frame clones only, minus some. The sample yields about 680,000 clones, about 91% seen once. V lost 5 bases and J 0 bases, leaving 5 bases between the germline ends. Germline V gene lookup returns CDR1 LGHNA and CDR2 YNFKEQ. The CDR3 is 12 residues long. Overall study findings and caveats: Across subsets, estimated richness was generally greater for naive than for memory populations.

The receptor was isolated from a man between 25 and 39 years old in good health. Sequencing was carried out using naive CD8+ T cells sorted from blood. The V gene is TRBV4-2, the J gene TRBJ2-7; D remains ambiguous. CDR3 sequence: CASSAFSYEQYF. The CDR3 DNA reads as TGTGCCAGCAGCGCCTTCTCCTACGAGCAGTACTTC.